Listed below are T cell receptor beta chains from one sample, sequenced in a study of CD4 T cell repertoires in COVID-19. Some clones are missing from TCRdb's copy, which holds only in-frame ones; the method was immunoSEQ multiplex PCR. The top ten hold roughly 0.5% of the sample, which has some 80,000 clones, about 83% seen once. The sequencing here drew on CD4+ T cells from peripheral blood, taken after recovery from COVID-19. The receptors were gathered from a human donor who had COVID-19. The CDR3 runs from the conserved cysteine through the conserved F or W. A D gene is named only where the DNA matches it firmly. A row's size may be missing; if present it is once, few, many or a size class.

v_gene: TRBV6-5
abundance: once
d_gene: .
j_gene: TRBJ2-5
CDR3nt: TGTGCCAGCAAACACCGGGGGCTCGGGGAGACCCAGTACTTC
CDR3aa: CASKHRGLGETQYF

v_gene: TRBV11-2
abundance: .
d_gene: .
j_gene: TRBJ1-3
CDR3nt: TGTGCCAGCAGCACTCACTTTGGCGGGGGGGGCTCTGGAAACACCATATATTTT
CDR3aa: CASSTHFGGGGSGNTIYF

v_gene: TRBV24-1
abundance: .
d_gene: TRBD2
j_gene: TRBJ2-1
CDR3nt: TGTGCCACCAGTGACTCATCTCCCGGACTAGCGGCGTACAATGAGCAGTTCTTC
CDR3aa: CATSDSSPGLAAYNEQFF

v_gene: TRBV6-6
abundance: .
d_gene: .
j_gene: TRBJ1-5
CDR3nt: TGTGCCAGCAGTTACTCGGACCATCAACAGCCCCAGCATTTT
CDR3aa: CASSYSDHQQPQHF

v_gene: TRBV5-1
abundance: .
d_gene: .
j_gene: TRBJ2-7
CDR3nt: TGCGCCAGCAGCTTGGTGGGTCTGGGGGATGGGGAGCAGTACTTC
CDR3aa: CASSLVGLGDGEQYF

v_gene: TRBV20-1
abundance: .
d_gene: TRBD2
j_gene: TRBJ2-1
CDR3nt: TGCAGTGCTAGTGGACTAGCGGGAGTCGGATTCTACAATGAGCAGTTCTTC
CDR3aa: CSASGLAGVGFYNEQFF

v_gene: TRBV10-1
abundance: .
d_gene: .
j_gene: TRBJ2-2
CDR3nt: TGCGCCAGCAGTGTTCAGGGTACCGGGGAGCTGTTTTTT
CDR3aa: CASSVQGTGELFF

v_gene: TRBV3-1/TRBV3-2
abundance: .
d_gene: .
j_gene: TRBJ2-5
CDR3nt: TGTGCCAGCAGCCAAGGAATAGCTTTTCAAGGAGAGACCCAGTACTTC
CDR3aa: CASSQGIAFQGETQYF

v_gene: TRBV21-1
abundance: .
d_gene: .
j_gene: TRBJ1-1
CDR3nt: TGTGCCAGCAGCAATCTACAGGGAGTGGGCACTGAAGCTTTCTTT
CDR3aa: CASSNLQGVGTEAFF

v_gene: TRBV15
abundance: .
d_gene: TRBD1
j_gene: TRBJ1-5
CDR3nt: TGTGCCACCAGCAGACAACAGGGGTATAGCAATCAGCCCCAGCATTTT
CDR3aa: CATSRQQGYSNQPQHF

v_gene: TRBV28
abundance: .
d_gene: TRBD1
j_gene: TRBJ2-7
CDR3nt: TGTGCCAGCAGTACACCGGGACAGGGCTACGAGCAGTACTTC
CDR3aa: CASSTPGQGYEQYF

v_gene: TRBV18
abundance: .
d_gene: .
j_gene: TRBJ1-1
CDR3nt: TGTGCCAGCTCACCCCGGACAGCAAACACTGAAGCTTTCTTT
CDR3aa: CASSPRTANTEAFF

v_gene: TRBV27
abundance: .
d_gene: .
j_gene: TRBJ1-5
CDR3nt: TGTGCCAGCAGCATAACGGCCCCGTCCGGAGTTCAGCCCCAGCATTTT
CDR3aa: CASSITAPSGVQPQHF

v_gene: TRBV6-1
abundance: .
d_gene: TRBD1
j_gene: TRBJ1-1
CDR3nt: TGTGCCAGCAGTGAAACGGACAGGGCAACTGAAGCTTTCTTT
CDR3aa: CASSETDRATEAFF

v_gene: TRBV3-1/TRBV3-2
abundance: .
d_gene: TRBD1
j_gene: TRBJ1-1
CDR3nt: TGTGCCAGCAGGGGGGACAGACTGAACACTGAAGCTTTCTTT
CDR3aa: CASRGDRLNTEAFF

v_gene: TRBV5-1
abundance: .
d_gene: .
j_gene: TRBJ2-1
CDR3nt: TGCGCCAGCAGCTTGGACGGGAGCTACAATGAGCAGTTCTTC
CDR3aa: CASSLDGSYNEQFF

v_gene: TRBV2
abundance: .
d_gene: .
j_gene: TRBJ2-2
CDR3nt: TGTGCCAGCAACGCTCAGGGGAAGACCGGGGAGCTGTTTTTT
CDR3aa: CASNAQGKTGELFF

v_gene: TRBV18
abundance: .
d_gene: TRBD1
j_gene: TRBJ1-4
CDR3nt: TGTGCCAGCTCACTCGGGACAGAAGAAAAACTGTTTTTT
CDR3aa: CASSLGTEEKLFF

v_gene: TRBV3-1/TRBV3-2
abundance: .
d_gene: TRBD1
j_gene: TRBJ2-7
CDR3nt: TGTGCCAGCAGCCCATCTTGGACAGGGCCCTCCTACGAGCAGTACTTC
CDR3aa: CASSPSWTGPSYEQYF

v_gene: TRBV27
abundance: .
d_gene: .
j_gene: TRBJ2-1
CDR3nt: TGTGCCAGCAGCCTAGGGCGCTCCCCTAATGAGCAGTTCTTC
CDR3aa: CASSLGRSPNEQFF

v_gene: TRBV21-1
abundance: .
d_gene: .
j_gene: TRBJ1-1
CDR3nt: TGTGCCAGCAGCAGGAAGGGGCCGGACACTGAAGCTTTCTTT
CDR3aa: CASSRKGPDTEAFF

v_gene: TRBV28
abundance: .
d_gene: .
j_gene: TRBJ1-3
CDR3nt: TGTGCCAGCAGAAAAACAGGGTACTCTGGAAACACCATATATTTT
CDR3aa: CASRKTGYSGNTIYF

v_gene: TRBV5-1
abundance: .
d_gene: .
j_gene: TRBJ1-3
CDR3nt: TGCGCCAGCAGCCACGGGGATATCTCTGGAAACACCATATATTTT
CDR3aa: CASSHGDISGNTIYF

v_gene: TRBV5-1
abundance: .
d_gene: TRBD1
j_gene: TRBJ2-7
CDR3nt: TGCGCCAGCGGTAACAGGGGAACGCGAGAGCAGTACTTC
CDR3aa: CASGNRGTREQYF

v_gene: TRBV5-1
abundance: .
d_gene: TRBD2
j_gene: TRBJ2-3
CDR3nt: TGCGCCAGCAGCTTGGTATCGGCGCGGGGGGCAGCAGATACGCAGTATTTT
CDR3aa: CASSLVSARGAADTQYF

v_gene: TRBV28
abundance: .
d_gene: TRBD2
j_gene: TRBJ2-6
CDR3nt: TGTGCCAGCAGTTTAAACGGGAGGTCTGGGGCCAACGTCCTGACTTTC
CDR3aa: CASSLNGRSGANVLTF

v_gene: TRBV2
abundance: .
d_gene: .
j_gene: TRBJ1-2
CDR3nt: TGTGCCAGCATTCAACCGGACCGAGGGGACTATGGCTACACCTTC
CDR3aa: CASIQPDRGDYGYTF

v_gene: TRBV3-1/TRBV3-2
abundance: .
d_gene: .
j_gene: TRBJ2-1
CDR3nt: TGTGCCAGCAGGCAACAGGGAGGGCATGAGCAGTTCTTC
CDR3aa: CASRQQGGHEQFF

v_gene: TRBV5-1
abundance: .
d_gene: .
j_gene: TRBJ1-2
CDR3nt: TGCGCCAGCAGCCAAGGACGGACTAACTATGGCTACACCTTC
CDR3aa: CASSQGRTNYGYTF

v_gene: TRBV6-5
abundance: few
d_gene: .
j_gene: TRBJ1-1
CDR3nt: TGTGCCAGCAGTTACAGGAGGTGGACTGAAGCTTTCTTT
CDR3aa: CASSYRRWTEAFF

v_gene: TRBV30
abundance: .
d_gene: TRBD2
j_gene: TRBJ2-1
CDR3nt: TGTGCCCGGACGACGGGCGGGAGGGCTTTTAATGAGCAGTTCTTC
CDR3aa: CARTTGGRAFNEQFF

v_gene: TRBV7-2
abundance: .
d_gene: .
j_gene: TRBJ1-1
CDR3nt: TGTGCCAGCAGCTTTGGGGCAGCTGGGACTGAAGCTTTCTTT
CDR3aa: CASSFGAAGTEAFF

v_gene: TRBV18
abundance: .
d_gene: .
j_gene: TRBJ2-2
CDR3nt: TGTGCCAGCTCACCCAATGCCAGGGGGGAGCTGTTTTTT
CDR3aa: CASSPNARGELFF

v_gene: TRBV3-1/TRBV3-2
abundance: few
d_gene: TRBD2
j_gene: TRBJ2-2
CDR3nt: TGTGCCAGCAGCCAGCGGGGGTACACCGGGGAGCTGTTTTTT
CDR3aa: CASSQRGYTGELFF

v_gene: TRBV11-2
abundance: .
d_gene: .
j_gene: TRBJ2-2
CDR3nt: TGTGCCAGCAGCCAGGTCTCAGCCGGGGAGCTGTTTTTT
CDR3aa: CASSQVSAGELFF

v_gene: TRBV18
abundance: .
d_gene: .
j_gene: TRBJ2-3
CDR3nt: TGTGCCAGCTCACCTACATCCCACTCCACAGATACGCAGTATTTT
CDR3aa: CASSPTSHSTDTQYF

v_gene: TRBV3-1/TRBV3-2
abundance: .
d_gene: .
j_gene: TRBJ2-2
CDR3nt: TGTGCCAGCAGCCCCTCCTACCCTGGAGGCGGGGAGCTGTTTTTT
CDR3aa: CASSPSYPGGGELFF

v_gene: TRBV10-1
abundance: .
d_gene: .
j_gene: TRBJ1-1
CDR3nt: TGCGCCAGCAGTCTCGACGGACGGCTAGCTTTCTTT
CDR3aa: CASSLDGRLAFF

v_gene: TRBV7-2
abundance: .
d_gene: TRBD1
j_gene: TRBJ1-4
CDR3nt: TGTGCCAGCAGCTTAAAAGGGGGCCCTGAAAAACTGTTTTTT
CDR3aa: CASSLKGGPEKLFF

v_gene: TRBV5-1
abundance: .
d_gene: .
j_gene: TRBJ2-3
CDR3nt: TGCGCCAGCAGCTTGGACGGGGATCGCACAGATACGCAGTATTTT
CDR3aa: CASSLDGDRTDTQYF

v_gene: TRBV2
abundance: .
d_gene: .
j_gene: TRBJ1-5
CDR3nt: TGTGCCACCACAAGGGACTTAAATCAGCCCCAGCATTTT
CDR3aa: CATTRDLNQPQHF

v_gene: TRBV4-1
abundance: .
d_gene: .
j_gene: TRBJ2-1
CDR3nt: TGCGCCAGCAGCCAAGATGAAGCCGGTAACAATGAGCAGTTCTTC
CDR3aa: CASSQDEAGNNEQFF

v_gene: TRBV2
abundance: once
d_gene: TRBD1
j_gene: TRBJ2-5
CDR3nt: TGTGCCAGCAGTTTCGACAGGGACGGGGAGACCCAGTACTTC
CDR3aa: CASSFDRDGETQYF

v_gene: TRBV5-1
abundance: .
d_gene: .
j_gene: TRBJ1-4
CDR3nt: TGCGCCAGCAGACAGTCGAACGAAAAACTGTTTTTT
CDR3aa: CASRQSNEKLFF

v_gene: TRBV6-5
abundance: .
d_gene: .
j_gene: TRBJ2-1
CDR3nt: TGTGCCAGCACCGGGACTTCCTCCTACAATGAGCAGTTCTTC
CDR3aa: CASTGTSSYNEQFF

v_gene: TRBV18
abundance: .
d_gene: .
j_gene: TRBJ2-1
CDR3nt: TGTGCCAGCTCACCGGGCGAGGGGGGGCAGTTCTTC
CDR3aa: CASSPGEGGQFF

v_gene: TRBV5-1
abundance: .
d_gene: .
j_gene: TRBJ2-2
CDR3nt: TGCGCCAGCAGCTTGGATGTGGGGCACACCGGGGAGCTGTTTTTT
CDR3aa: CASSLDVGHTGELFF

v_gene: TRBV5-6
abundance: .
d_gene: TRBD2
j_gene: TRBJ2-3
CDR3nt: TGTGCCAGCAGCGTAGGACTAGCGGCGCAGTATTTT
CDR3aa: CASSVGLAAQYF

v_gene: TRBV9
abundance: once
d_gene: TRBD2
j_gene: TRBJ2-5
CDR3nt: TGTGCCAGCAGCCCGCTAGCGGGGCCGGGGGAGACCCAGTACTTC
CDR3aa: CASSPLAGPGETQYF

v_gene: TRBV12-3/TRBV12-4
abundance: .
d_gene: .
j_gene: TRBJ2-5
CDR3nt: TGTGCCAGCAGTCCAGGGTTACAAGAGACCCAGTACTTC
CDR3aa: CASSPGLQETQYF

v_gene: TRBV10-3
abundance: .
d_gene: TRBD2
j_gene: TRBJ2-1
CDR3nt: TGTGCCATCAGGACTAGCGGGAACAACAATGAGCAGTTCTTC
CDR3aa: CAIRTSGNNNEQFF

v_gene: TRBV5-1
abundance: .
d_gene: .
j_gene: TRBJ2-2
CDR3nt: TGCGCCAGCAGCCTGGTAACTAGCACCGGCGGGGAGCTGTTTTTT
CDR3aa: CASSLVTSTGGELFF

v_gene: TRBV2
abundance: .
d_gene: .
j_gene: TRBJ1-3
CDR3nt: TGTGCCAGCACTCAAGAAAAGGGGGGAAACACCATATATTTT
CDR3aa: CASTQEKGGNTIYF

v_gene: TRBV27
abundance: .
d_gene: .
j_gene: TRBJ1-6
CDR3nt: TGTGCCAGCAGTTTATCCGCCTTGGGGCCTTCACCCCTCCACTTT
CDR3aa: CASSLSALGPSPLHF

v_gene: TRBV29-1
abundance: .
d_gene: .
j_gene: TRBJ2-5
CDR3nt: TGCAGCGGCGGACAAGTTAGCCAAGAGACCCAGTACTTC
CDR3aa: CSGGQVSQETQYF

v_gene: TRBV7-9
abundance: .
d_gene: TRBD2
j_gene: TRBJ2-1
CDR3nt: TGTGCCAGCAGCTTAGAGGCCGGGCGCGCTAGCGGGAGATCTGAGCAGTTCTTC
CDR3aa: CASSLEAGRASGRSEQFF

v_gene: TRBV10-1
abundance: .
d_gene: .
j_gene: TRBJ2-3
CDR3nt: TGCGCCAGCAGTGAGTCCCGAAGAGATACGCAGTATTTT
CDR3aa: CASSESRRDTQYF

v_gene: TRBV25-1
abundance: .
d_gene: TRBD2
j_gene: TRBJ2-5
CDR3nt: TGTGCCAGCAGTGAATATGCGGGAGAACAAGAGACCCAGTACTTC
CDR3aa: CASSEYAGEQETQYF

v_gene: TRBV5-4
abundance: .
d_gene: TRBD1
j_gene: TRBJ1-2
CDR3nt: TGTGCCAGCGGCAGGCCGAGGGATCAGGGGGTAGGTGGCTACACCTTC
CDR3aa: CASGRPRDQGVGGYTF

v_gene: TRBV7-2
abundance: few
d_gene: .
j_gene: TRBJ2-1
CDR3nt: TGTGCCAGCAGCTTAGGCCAATCCAACTACAATGAGCAGTTCTTC
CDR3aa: CASSLGQSNYNEQFF